The rows below give T cell receptor beta chains drawn from one sample of a study of blood T cell repertoires in COVID-19. Produced via immunoSEQ multiplex PCR; TCRdb's table is partial and in-frame only. The sample has roughly 330,000 clones, under 90% seen once. The sequenced sample was PBMCs or T cells enriched from blood (not recorded which). The receptors shown here come from a woman aged 18-29 years who had recovered from COVID-19. CDR3s include the opening cysteine and the closing phenylalanine or tryptophan. D genes are given only for firm matches. Size tells how often a clone was seen (once, few, many) or the class of an expanded clone, and some rows leave it out.

v_gene,d_gene,abundance,len,j_gene,CDR3aa,CDR3nt
TRBV30,NA,NA,16,TRBJ2-3,CAWSPGDYLGTDTQYF,TGTGCCTGGAGTCCTGGCGACTACTTAGGCACAGATACGCAGTATTTT
TRBV28,TRBD1,NA,15,TRBJ1-5,CASSVPGQGDQPQHF,TGTGCCAGCAGTGTACCGGGACAGGGCGATCAGCCCCAGCATTTT
TRBV5-1,NA,NA,14,TRBJ1-1,CASSLMAVHSEAFF,TGCGCCAGCAGCTTGATGGCGGTACATAGTGAAGCTTTCTTT
TRBV4-1,NA,NA,15,TRBJ2-1,CASRSTRGGIREQFF,TGCGCCAGCCGGAGCACTAGGGGAGGTATAAGGGAGCAGTTCTTC
TRBV21-1,NA,NA,17,TRBJ1-5,CASSKEIQGAGNQPQHF,TGTGCCAGCAGCAAAGAAATCCAGGGGGCGGGCAATCAGCCCCAGCATTTT
TRBV28,NA,NA,12,TRBJ1-6,CASSSPQGTLHF,TGTGCCAGCAGTTCCCCTCAGGGAACCCTCCACTTT
TRBV10-3,NA,NA,12,TRBJ2-5,CAISESQETQYF,TGTGCCATCAGTGAATCTCAAGAGACCCAGTACTTC
TRBV7-9,TRBD1,NA,15,TRBJ1-5,CASSLGQGAGQPQHF,TGTGCCAGCAGCTTAGGACAGGGGGCCGGTCAGCCCCAGCATTTT
TRBV11-2,NA,NA,13,TRBJ2-7,CASSSSSSYEQYF,TGTGCCAGCAGCTCGAGTTCCTCCTACGAGCAGTACTTC
TRBV24-1,NA,NA,15,TRBJ2-2,CATSDSGTFTGELFF,TGTGCCACCAGTGATTCCGGGACATTCACCGGGGAGCTGTTTTTT
TRBV28,NA,few,11,TRBJ1-2,CASSSRWGYTF,TGTGCCAGCAGCTCCCGGTGGGGCTACACCTTC
TRBV29-1,NA,NA,12,TRBJ1-1,CSVGLLNTEAFF,TGCAGCGTTGGACTCTTGAACACTGAAGCTTTCTTT
TRBV30,NA,NA,11,TRBJ1-1,CAWSSGRVLSF,TGTGCCTGGAGCTCTGGGAGGGTTCTCTCCTTT
TRBV7-8,TRBD2,NA,17,TRBJ2-1,CASSLPQAGGSLNEQFF,TGTGCCAGCAGCTTACCCCAAGCGGGGGGCTCCCTCAATGAGCAGTTCTTC
TRBV27,NA,NA,18,TRBJ2-1,CASSFLRPRGAMGNEQFF,TGTGCCAGCAGTTTCCTACGACCCAGGGGTGCGATGGGCAATGAGCAGTTCTTC
TRBV2,NA,NA,12,TRBJ1-1,CASSVFRTEAFF,TGTGCCAGCAGTGTTTTCCGCACTGAAGCTTTCTTT
TRBV15,TRBD2,once,17,TRBJ2-7,CATSRDWEGSLTYEQYF,TGTGCCACCAGCAGAGATTGGGAGGGATCCCTAACCTACGAGCAGTACTTC
TRBV2,NA,once,15,TRBJ2-2,CASKGPDSYTGELFF,TGTGCCAGCAAAGGACCAGACAGCTACACCGGGGAGCTGTTTTTT
TRBV11-2,TRBD1,NA,20,TRBJ2-7,CASSLDLTSGMAGGLYEQYF,TGTGCCAGCAGCTTAGATCTTACAAGCGGTATGGCAGGGGGCCTCTACGAGCAGTACTTC
TRBV27,NA,NA,13,TRBJ2-7,CASSLQGRYEQYF,TGTGCCAGCAGCCTTCAGGGTCGCTACGAGCAGTACTTC
TRBV5-1,NA,NA,12,TRBJ2-2,CASSPVPGELFF,TGCGCCAGCAGCCCAGTACCCGGGGAGCTGTTTTTT
TRBV6-5,TRBD1,once,14,TRBJ1-2,CASRRPGQGYGYTF,TGTGCCAGCAGGAGACCGGGACAGGGCTATGGCTACACCTTC
TRBV15,TRBD1,NA,17,TRBJ1-1,CATSRGWGQGMNTEAFF,TGTGCCACCAGCAGAGGGTGGGGACAGGGGATGAACACTGAAGCTTTCTTT
TRBV19,TRBD1,NA,13,TRBJ2-1,CASTGQGYNEQFF,TGTGCCAGTACAGGACAGGGTTACAATGAGCAGTTCTTC
TRBV24-1,TRBD1,NA,14,TRBJ1-2,CATSDSTGGYGYTF,TGTGCCACCAGTGATTCGACAGGGGGCTATGGCTACACCTTC
TRBV2,NA,NA,15,TRBJ2-6,CASSSTGYGANVLTF,TGTGCCAGCAGTTCCACAGGGTACGGGGCCAACGTCCTGACTTTC